This T cell receptor beta chain is drawn from a study of cytomegalovirus exposure and HLA in healthy donors. As regards this clone: Its antigen is as yet unknown.

Study-wide findings and caveats: Earlier results showed most TCR beta V segments being productive about 90% or about 30% of the time. TCR beta V- and J-gene trimming, according to a later analysis, was linked to a missense DCLRE1C variant. Equally common other TCR beta chains were less clonally expanded than HLA-associated ones, a later analysis found.

Vbeta (60) and Jbeta (13) primers were used in the PCR. The table came from immunoSEQ multiplex PCR; TCRdb's copy has only in-frame clones and leaves some out. Among some 200,000 clones, around 75% were seen once, and the ten largest hold about 3%. The clonotype was recovered from a female donor in good health and CMV-seronegative. Material: PBMCs.

The CDR3 here is CASSLLYTDTQYF. In DNA form, the CDR3 reads TGTGCCAGCAGCTTACTATACACAGATACGCAGTATTTT. The V call is TRBV5-4, the J call TRBJ2-3, with D uncertain. Trimming took off 2 bases at V and 2 bases at J, with 6 bases between the two ends. The CDR3 has 13 amino acids. CDR1 is SGHNT and CDR2 is YYREEE in the germline V gene (reference sequence).